The 26 T cell receptor beta chains below all came from one sample that was sequenced in a study of T cells after yellow fever vaccination. TCRdb reprocessed the 5' RACE reads with MiXCR, giving one entry per CDR3 protein. The data show some 670,000 distinct CDR3 sequences, more than 9% seen once. Source: PBMCs, taken on the day of the yellow fever booster vaccination. Receptors were obtained from a man aged 25-45 years who received the YFV17D yellow fever vaccine.

This clonotype appeared a few times. The chain has TRBV20-1 and TRBJ2-7, with 7 positions matching TRBD2. Germline CDR1 and CDR2: DFQATT and SNEGSKA (reference sequence). This CDR3 comprises 15 residues. Trimming removed 3 bases from V and 5 bases from J; junction bases left unmatched: 13. DNA of the CDR3: TGCAGTGCTAGGGTGACTAGCCAAAAAGTGGACGAGCAGTACTTC. Translation: CSARVTSQKVDEQYF.

The CDR3 bases are TGTGCCAGCTTGGGACAGTTCACAGATACGCAGTATTTT. It is translated as CASLGQFTDTQYF. The rearrangement uses TRBV5-6 and TRBJ2-3; 7 nucleotides line up with TRBD1. The CDR3 contains 13 residues. Trimming cost V 7 bases and J 2 bases; bases outside gene matches: 4. CDR1 and CDR2 (germline): SGHDT, YYEEEE.

The chain couples TRBV7-2 to TRBJ2-7; 9 bases are shared with TRBD2. Looked up from germline, CDR1 is SGHTA and CDR2 is FQGNSA. The CDR3 sequence is 16 residues long. The J segment lost 3 bases and the V segment lost 5 bases, leaving 11 bases of the junction unmatched. The CDR3 protein is CASSPGPLAGIYEQYF. CDR3 coding DNA: TGTGCCAGCAGCCCCGGTCCGCTAGCGGGAATCTACGAGCAGTACTTC.

The table lists this clonotype with a few counts. At one of its ends the junction is not consistent with the germline gene, which may arise from a read error. This rearrangement joins TRBV12-3 or TRBV12-4 to TRBJ2-3; D ambiguous. The CDR3 runs 13 residues. The CDR3 DNA is TGTGCCAGCAGTTTTTCGCGGCTTAAGGTGATTGGATTT. It is translated as CASSFSRLKVIGF.

The table lists this clonotype with a few counts. The chain couples TRBV2 to TRBJ2-1, with a tentative D call TRBD1 (6 bases). Trimming took 8 bases from V and 4 from J, leaving 15 bases between them. CDR1 is SNHLY, CDR2 FYNNEI, per germline. There are 14 residues in the CDR3. CDR3 nucleotide sequence: TGTGCCAGCCGGGGACAAGTCCAATACAATGAGCAGTTCTTC. It encodes CASRGQVQYNEQFF.

V and J are TRBV4-2 and TRBJ2-3; D not resolved. Trimming removed 0 bases at V and 4 bases at J, with 5 bases between. Germline assignment: CDR1 LGHNA and CDR2 YNFKEQ. The CDR3 is 13 amino acids. The CDR3 sequence: CASSQDRPDTQYF. For the CDR3, the DNA is TGTGCCAGCAGCCAAGATCGGCCAGATACGCAGTATTTT.

This clonotype showed up many times. In DNA, the CDR3 is TGCAGCGCCCGACGTAGCCAGGGAGTCACTGAAGCTTTCTTT. It yields the protein CSARRSQGVTEAFF. The chain couples TRBV29-1 to TRBJ1-1; maybe TRBD1 (5 bases). CDR1 and CDR2 from the germline V gene are SQVTM and ANQGSEA. The CDR3 is 14 amino acids. V was clipped by 7 bases and J by 4 bases, with 19 bases between them.

This clonotype was seen a few times. V and J are TRBV10-3 and TRBJ2-3; perhaps TRBD1 as D (6 bases). Trimming took off 10 bases at V and 2 bases at J, with 13 bases between the two ends. CDR3 length: 13 residues. Germline CDR1 and CDR2: ENHRY and SYGVKD. CDR3 in DNA: TGTGCCACCCTGGCAGGGGTCACAGATACGCAGTATTTT. As protein: CATLAGVTDTQYF.

The gene calls are TRBV7-2 and TRBJ2-2, with 8 bases aligning to TRBD2. Germline CDR1 reads SGHTA; CDR2 reads FQGNSA. Germline trimming cut 5 bases from V and 5 bases from J; bases unmatched to any gene: 13. The CDR3 spans 17 residues. CDR3 residues: CASSLAPGLGRTGELFF. The CDR3 nucleotides read TGTGCCAGCAGCCTCGCTCCGGGACTAGGTCGGACCGGGGAGCTGTTTTTT.

J is TRBJ1-2 and V is TRBV18, with D unresolved. Trimming cost V 6 bases and J 4 bases, with 18 bases left between them. This CDR3 has 15 residues. The germline CDR1 and CDR2 sequences are KGHSH and LQKENI. The CDR3 protein is CASSTAEGDRYGYTF. The CDR3 bases are TGTGCCAGCTCGACCGCGGAGGGCGACCGCTATGGCTACACCTTC.

The table lists this clonotype with a few counts. This chain connects TRBV7-9 to TRBJ2-7; TRBD1 agrees at 8 bases. The CDR3 loop spans 15 amino acids. V lost 5 bases to trimming and J lost 3 bases; unmatched junction nucleotides: 9. From germline, CDR1 is SEHNR and CDR2 FQNEAQ (reference sequence). Written as DNA, the CDR3 is TGTGCCAGCAGCCCAGGACAGGGAGGTTACTACGAGCAGTACTTC. Amino acid sequence: CASSPGQGGYYEQYF.

This clonotype was seen a few times. The chain couples TRBV5-5 to TRBJ1-5; 7 nucleotides align to TRBD1. V shed 2 bases and J 3 bases; nucleotides not matched to a gene: 5. The germline V gene has CDR1 SGHKS and CDR2 YYEKEE (reference sequence). The CDR3 is 15 residues long. CDR3 residues: CASSFTGVNNQPQHF. The CDR3 DNA follows: TGTGCCAGCAGCTTTACAGGGGTCAACAATCAGCCCCAGCATTTT.

This chain uses TRBV6-1 with TRBJ2-1, with D maybe TRBD1 (5 bases). This CDR3 comprises 13 residues. Germline values: CDR1 MNHNS, CDR2 SASEGT. V was cut by 7 bases and J by 4 bases, with 11 bases left in between. The CDR3 is CASMKPGYNEQFF. CDR3 DNA: TGTGCCAGCATGAAGCCAGGGTACAATGAGCAGTTCTTC.

This clonotype was found a few times. The gene calls are TRBV12-3 or TRBV12-4 and TRBJ2-7; D possibly corresponds to TRBD2 (5 bases). Between the trimmed V and J ends, which lost 0 bases and 5 bases, there was a span of 11 bases. This CDR3 contains 14 residues. The CDR3, as DNA: TGTGCCAGCAGTTTAGCGACGTTAGCGAACGAGCAGTACTTC. Its protein product is CASSLATLANEQYF.

Remarks on this clonotype: A single base separates this from a much larger clone, so it may be a read error. This rearrangement joins TRBV4-3 to TRBJ2-2; D gene ambiguous. Germline values: CDR1 LGHNA, CDR2 YSLEER. The CDR3 consists of 16 residues. The CDR3 here is CVSSQESAPNTGELFF. The CDR3 DNA follows: TGCGTCAGCAGCCAAGAGTCGGCACCAAACACCGGGGAGCTGTTTTTT.

This clonotype was counted between two and nine times. The gene calls are TRBV3-1 and TRBJ2-5; TRBD1 matches at 9 bases. V was pared by 3 bases and J by 1 base, with 6 bases of the junction left unmatched. CDR3 length: 16 residues. Per the germline V gene, CDR1 is LGHDT and CDR2 is YNNKEL (reference sequence). CDR3 in DNA: TGTGCCAGCAGCCACGGGCCGGGACAGGGCCAAGAGACCCAGTACTTC. It translates to CASSHGPGQGQETQYF.

Remarks on this clonotype: A read error may produce the germline difference seen at one junction end. The chain combines TRBV5-1 with TRBJ2-2; tentatively, D is TRBD2 (5 bases). Germline V gene lookup returns CDR1 SGHRS and CDR2 YFSETQ. This CDR3 spans 14 amino acids. The CDR3 nucleotides are TGCGCCAGCTCTGGGCAGGCAACAACCGGGAAGCTGTTTTTT. Translated, it gives CASSGQATTGKLFF.

CDR3 sequence reads: CASSLVGQFTMRQFF. The CDR3 nucleotides are TGCGCCAGCAGCTTGGTCGGGCAGTTTACAATGAGGCAGTTCTTC. The gene calls are TRBV5-1 and TRBJ2-1; D not resolved. The CDR3 has 15 amino acids. The V end lost 0 bases, the J end lost 12 bases, and 19 bases lay between the germline ends. The germline V gene has CDR1 SGHRS and CDR2 YFSETQ.

Only one count was recorded for this clonotype. The rearrangement uses TRBV5-8 and TRBJ2-7; TRBD2 matches at 13 bases. The CDR3 has 15 residues. The germline CDR1 and CDR2 sequences are SGHTS and YDEGEE. Trimming took 2 bases from V and 5 from J; bases not matched to a gene: 4. The CDR3: CASSFGLAGVNEQYF. The CDR3 DNA sequence: TGTGCCAGCAGCTTCGGACTAGCGGGAGTCAACGAGCAGTACTTC. Looking up the rest from reference TRBV5-8 and TRBJ2-7 gives the full variable domain: EAGVTQSPTHLIKTRGQQATLRCSPISGHTSVYWYQQALGLGLQFLLWYDEGEERNRGNFPPRFSGRQFPNYSSELNVNALELEDSALYLCASSFGLAGVNEQYFGPGTRLTVT.

The genes are TRBV5-1 and TRBJ1-1; 7 bases are shared with TRBD1. V lost 6 bases, J lost 0 bases, and 5 bases stayed unmatched. CDR1 is SGHRS, CDR2 YFSETQ, per germline. The CDR3 spans 14 residues. Here the CDR3 DNA reads TGCGCCAGCAAACAGGGGAACATGAACACTGAAGCTTTCTTT. Protein product: CASKQGNMNTEAFF.

This clonotype was picked up a small number of times. This chain connects TRBV2 to TRBJ1-5, with TRBD1 matching 7 bases. With V trimmed by 6 bases and J by 6 bases, 5 bases remained unmatched. This CDR3 spans 13 amino acids. Germline V gene data show CDR1 as SNHLY and CDR2 as FYNNEI. For the CDR3, the DNA is TGTGCCAGCAGACCAGGGGGGGTTCAGCCCCAGCATTTT. Amino acids: CASRPGGVQPQHF.

The chain joins TRBV21-1 to TRBJ2-7; TRBD1 is the table's D call and was not checked against the DNA. TRBV21-1 is a pseudogene. CDR3 length: 17 residues. This CDR3 reads CASSKAPGSPIPYEQYF. The CDR3 region has the DNA TGTGCCAGCAGCAAAGCCCCGGGCAGTCCAATTCCCTACGAGCAGTACTTC.

In its sample, this clonotype was seen many times. The chain is built from TRBV9 and TRBJ2-7; 7 nucleotides agree with TRBD2. Germline V gene lookup returns CDR1 SGDLS and CDR2 YYNGEE. CDR3 length equals 12 residues. After removal of 4 bases from V and 5 bases from J, the junction contained 3 bases not matched to a gene. CDR3 region: CASSRGDHEQYF. CDR3 DNA: TGTGCCAGCAGCCGGGGGGACCACGAGCAGTACTTC.

The J gene is TRBJ2-3, the V gene TRBV7-2, with D possibly matching TRBD2 (6 bases). CDR3 length equals 15 residues. Trimming cost V 2 bases and J 1 base, with 10 bases left between them. In germline, CDR1 is SGHTA, CDR2 FQGNSA. Here the CDR3 reads CASSLRGKGTDTQYF. The CDR3 nucleotides are TGTGCCAGCAGCTTACGGGGGAAGGGCACAGATACGCAGTATTTT. Full variable domain (rest looked up from reference TRBV7-2 and TRBJ2-3): GAGVSQSPSNKVTEKGKDVELRCDPISGHTALYWYRQSLGQGLEFLIYFQGNSAPDKSGLPSDRFSAERTGGSVSTLTIQRTQQEDSAVYLCASSLRGKGTDTQYFGPGTRLTVL.

The J gene is TRBJ1-3, the V gene TRBV5-6; D may be TRBD1 (5 bases). Trimming removed 2 bases at V and 0 bases at J, with 15 bases between. Per the germline V gene, CDR1 is SGHDT and CDR2 is YYEEEE. The CDR3 has 17 amino acids. The CDR3 bases are TGTGCCAGCAGCTTTATTCCGGGACGGAGCTCTGGAAACACCATATATTTT. The encoded protein is CASSFIPGRSSGNTIYF.

V is TRBV5-1 and J is TRBJ2-1; tentative D call: TRBD1 (6 bases). The CDR3 has 15 residues. Trimming removed 7 bases from V and 0 bases from J, with 14 bases in between. The germline V gene encodes CDR1 SGHRS and CDR2 YFSETQ. The CDR3 DNA sequence: TGCGCCAGCGGTACAGGGACGTTCTCCTACAATGAGCAGTTCTTC. Its translation is CASGTGTFSYNEQFF. Full variable domain (outside the CDR3, taken from reference TRBV5-1 and TRBJ2-1): KAGVTQTPRYLIKTRGQQVTLSCSPISGHRSVSWYQQTPGQGLQFLFEYFSETQRNKGNFPGRFSGRQFSNSRSEMNVSTLELGDSALYLCASGTGTFSYNEQFFGPGTRLTVL.